Sequencing of this T cell receptor (beta chain) was carried out in a study of blood T cell repertoires in COVID-19. Background on the study: Samples came from the United States, Italy and Spain, spanning acute and convalescent COVID-19.

In the original processing: Nucleated cell number was recorded as an estimate derived from reference gene primer amplification. Clones were sequenced by immunoSEQ multiplex PCR, and TCRdb holds only the in-frame ones, with some missing. The DNA gave D and trimming, while V, J and clone size come from that table. The sample has some 310,000 clones, about 90% seen once; the top ten hold more than 0.85%. This clone was counted a few times. The clonotype originates from a woman in her thirties or forties with COVID-19, enrolled during active disease. Sequencing was performed on peripheral blood.

The CDR3 DNA follows: TGTGCCAGCAGTGAGTATGATTCACCCCTCCACTTT. Translating gives CASSEYDSPLHF. This chain connects TRBV28 to TRBJ1-6; no firm D call. V shed 5 bases and J shed 8 bases, with 7 bases lying between them. Germline lookup yields CDR1 MDHEN and CDR2 SYDVKM. This CDR3 is 12 amino acids long.